These T cell receptor beta chains were read from a single sample in a study of blood T cell repertoires in COVID-19. Only in-frame clones appear in the TCRdb table, and some are missing; sequencing was by immunoSEQ multiplex PCR. This sample carries more than 85,000 clones, more than 70% of them seen once, and the ten largest clones take about 2.7%. Sequencing used peripheral blood. The receptor source for this set is a woman aged 80 or older with acute or convalescent COVID-19. Both conserved end residues are part of each CDR3. A D gene is named only where the DNA matches it firmly. Part of the rows lack a size; the others show once, few, many or a class for expanded clones.

j_call,d_call,cdr3_length,clone_size,v_call,cdr3_aa,cdr3_nt
TRBJ1-6,-,14,-,TRBV19,CASSTSIGNSPLHF,TGTGCCAGTAGTACCTCGATCGGGAATTCACCCCTCCACTTT
TRBJ2-1,TRBD2,15,-,TRBV4-3,CASSQDWGGYNEQFF,TGCGCCAGCAGCCAAGACTGGGGGGGTTACAATGAGCAGTTCTTC
TRBJ2-1,TRBD1,16,-,TRBV19,CASTRRWGQGANEQFF,TGTGCCAGTACCAGGAGGTGGGGACAGGGGGCTAATGAGCAGTTCTTC
TRBJ1-1,TRBD1,16,-,TRBV7-9,CASNNPGQGADTEAFF,TGTGCCAGCAACAACCCGGGACAGGGAGCGGACACTGAAGCTTTCTTT
TRBJ1-1,-,14,-,TRBV10-2,CASSESWLYTEAFF,TGCGCCAGCAGTGAGTCGTGGCTGTACACTGAAGCTTTCTTT
TRBJ2-1,-,14,once,TRBV5-1,CASSLEAKYNEQFF,TGCGCCAGCAGCTTGGAAGCTAAATACAATGAGCAGTTCTTC
TRBJ1-1,-,13,-,TRBV9,CASSTRSNTEAFF,TGTGCCAGCAGCACAAGAAGTAACACTGAAGCTTTCTTT
TRBJ2-1,TRBD2,16,-,TRBV10-3,CAISGREGWSYNEQFF,TGTGCCATCAGTGGCCGGGAGGGTTGGTCCTACAATGAGCAGTTCTTC
TRBJ1-1,-,13,once,TRBV6-6,CASSTDRNTEAFF,TGTGCCAGCAGCACGGACAGAAACACTGAAGCTTTCTTT
TRBJ2-1,-,15,-,TRBV29-1,CSVEAPGLYYNEQFF,TGCAGCGTTGAAGCGCCGGGACTCTACTACAATGAGCAGTTCTTC
TRBJ2-5,TRBD1,12,-,TRBV7-8,CASSPQGETQYF,TGTGCCAGCAGCCCACAGGGGGAGACCCAGTACTTC
TRBJ2-3,TRBD1,16,once,TRBV19,CASSEMTGGNADTQYF,TGTGCCAGTAGTGAGATGACAGGGGGCAATGCAGATACGCAGTATTTT
TRBJ1-2,-,12,-,TRBV12-3/TRBV12-4,CASSFGVYGYTF,TGTGCCAGCAGTTTCGGGGTTTATGGCTACACCTTC
TRBJ1-6,-,13,-,TRBV7-2,CASSLAANSPLHF,TGTGCCAGCAGCTTAGCGGCAAATTCACCCCTCCACTTT
TRBJ2-3,-,14,-,TRBV5-4,CASSDSGGTDTQYF,TGTGCCAGCAGCGATAGCGGCGGCACAGATACGCAGTATTTT
TRBJ2-2,-,13,few,TRBV2,CASIASRTGELFF,TGTGCCAGCATCGCTAGCAGAACCGGGGAGCTGTTTTTT
TRBJ2-7,TRBD1,13,-,TRBV11-2,CASSWGQAYEQYF,TGTGCCAGCAGCTGGGGACAGGCCTACGAGCAGTACTTC
TRBJ1-1,-,14,-,TRBV19,CASRSSRAGTEAFF,TGTGCCAGTAGGTCGAGCAGGGCGGGAACTGAAGCTTTCTTT
TRBJ2-7,-,11,-,TRBV20-1,CSAEQAYEQYF,TGCAGTGCTGAACAGGCCTACGAGCAGTACTTC
TRBJ2-7,TRBD1,15,-,TRBV11-2,CASSLEGRGRDEQYF,TGTGCCAGCAGCTTAGAAGGCAGGGGGCGCGACGAGCAGTACTTC
TRBJ2-2,TRBD2,17,-,TRBV4-3,CASSQGASGGFTGELFF,TGCGCCAGCAGCCAAGGGGCTAGCGGGGGGTTCACCGGGGAGCTGTTTTTT
TRBJ2-1,-,10,-,TRBV6-5,CASSSNEQFF,TGTGCCAGCAGTTCAAATGAGCAGTTCTTC
TRBJ1-1,-,13,-,TRBV2,CASRYRTNTEAFF,TGTGCCAGCAGGTACAGGACGAACACTGAAGCTTTCTTT
TRBJ2-6,-,17,-,TRBV19,CASSTPSGGLGANVLTF,TGTGCCAGTAGTACCCCTTCAGGGGGACTGGGGGCCAACGTCCTGACTTTC
TRBJ1-5,-,15,-,TRBV6-5,CASSYSSDSNQPQHF,TGTGCCAGCAGTTACTCGTCAGATAGCAATCAGCCCCAGCATTTT
TRBJ1-1,-,14,once,TRBV6-5,CASSYSPVNTEAFF,TGTGCCAGCAGTTACTCTCCAGTGAACACTGAAGCTTTCTTT
TRBJ1-2,-,15,-,TRBV5-1,CASSPESGANYGYTF,TGCGCCAGCAGCCCCGAGTCGGGAGCCAACTATGGCTACACCTTC
TRBJ2-2,TRBD2,16,-,TRBV7-2,CASSLEREDLTGELFF,TGTGCCAGCAGCTTAGAGCGGGAGGACCTCACCGGGGAGCTGTTTTTT
TRBJ2-5,TRBD1,16,-,TRBV9,CASSVEGTGQQETQYF,TGTGCCAGCAGCGTAGAGGGGACAGGGCAACAAGAGACCCAGTACTTC